This TCR beta chain appears in the sequencing data of a study of blood T cell repertoires in COVID-19. About the research overall: The United States, Italy and Spain provided the acute and convalescent COVID-19 samples.

The V and J ends lost 1 base and 12 bases respectively, with 13 bases between them. Germline V gene sequence: CDR1 LGHDT, CDR2 YNNKEL (reference sequence). CDR3 length: 12 residues. Only in-frame clones appear in the TCRdb table, and some are missing; sequencing was by immunoSEQ multiplex PCR. The sample has tens of thousands of clones, 82% seen once. The V gene is TRBV3-1 (or the pseudogene TRBV3-2), the J gene TRBJ2-7; a possible D gene is TRBD1 (6 bases). Sequenced material: peripheral blood. The receptor was derived from a human donor in a cohort sampled during active COVID-19. Here the CDR3 reads CASSQGTAAVYF. The CDR3 DNA reads as TGTGCCAGCAGCCAAGGGACAGCGGCGGTGTACTTC.